This TCR beta chain was sequenced in a study of early stage breast cancer tumors. Study findings and constraints: In about 85% of the 16 patients, blood comparison separated tumor from normal breast.

Each sample had two DNA replicates, 0.5 to 0.65 ug blood or roughly 1.4 ug tissue. Using immunoSEQ multiplex PCR, the repertoire was profiled, and TCRdb retains in-frame clones only, with some absent. The data show tens of thousands of clones, with around 70% seen just once and 6.5% to 9% held by the top ten. Concerning this clone: Its target is unknown.

The germline CDR1 and CDR2 sequences are ENHRY and SYGVKD. The CDR3 runs to 14 residues. V lost 6 bases and J 0 bases, leaving 11 bases between the germline ends. The sample comprised blood. The gene calls are TRBV10-3 and TRBJ1-1; TRBD1 is a possible D gene (5 bases). This TCR was sampled from a person aged 50 to 59 with breast cancer. The chain's CDR3 is CAIRQTVMNTEAFF. CDR3 nucleotides: TGTGCCATCAGGCAGACAGTCATGAACACTGAAGCTTTCTTT.